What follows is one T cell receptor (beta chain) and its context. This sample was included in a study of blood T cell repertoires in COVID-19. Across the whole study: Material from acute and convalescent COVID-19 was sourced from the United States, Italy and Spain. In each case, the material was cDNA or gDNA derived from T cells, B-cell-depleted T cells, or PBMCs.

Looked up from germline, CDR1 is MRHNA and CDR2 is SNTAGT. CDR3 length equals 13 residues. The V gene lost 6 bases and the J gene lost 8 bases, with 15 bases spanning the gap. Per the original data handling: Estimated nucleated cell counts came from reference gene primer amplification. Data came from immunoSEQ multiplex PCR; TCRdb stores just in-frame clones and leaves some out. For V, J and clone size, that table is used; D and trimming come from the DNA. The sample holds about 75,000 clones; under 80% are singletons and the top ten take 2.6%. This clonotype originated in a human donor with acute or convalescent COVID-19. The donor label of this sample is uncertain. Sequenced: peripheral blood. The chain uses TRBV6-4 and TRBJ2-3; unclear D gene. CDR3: CASSLSVFGTQYF. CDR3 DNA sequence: TGTGCCAGCAGCCTTTCCGTGTTCGGTACGCAGTATTTT.